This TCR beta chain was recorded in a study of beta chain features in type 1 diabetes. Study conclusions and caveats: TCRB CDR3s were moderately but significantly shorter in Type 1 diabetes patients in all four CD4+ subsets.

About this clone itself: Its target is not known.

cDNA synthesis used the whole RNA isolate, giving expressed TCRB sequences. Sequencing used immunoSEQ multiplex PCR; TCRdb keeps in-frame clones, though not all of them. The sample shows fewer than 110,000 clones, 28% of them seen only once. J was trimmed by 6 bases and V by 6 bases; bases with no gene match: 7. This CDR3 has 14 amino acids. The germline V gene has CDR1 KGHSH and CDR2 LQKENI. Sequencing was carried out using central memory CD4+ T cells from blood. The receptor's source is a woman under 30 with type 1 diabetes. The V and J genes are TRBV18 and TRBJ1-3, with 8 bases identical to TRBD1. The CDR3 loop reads CASSSTGVANTIYF. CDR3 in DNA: TGTGCCAGCTCGTCGACAGGGGTCGCAAACACCATATATTTT.